The text below deals with one TCR beta chain. Its antigen is unidentified. This specimen comes from a study of beta chain features in type 1 diabetes. Broader study findings: VDJ junctions sequenced from type 1 diabetes patients showed fewer insertions and more deletions.

The CDR3 spans 15 residues. V lost 2 bases to trimming and J lost 1 base, with 11 bases between them. Germline V gene data show CDR1 as MNHNY and CDR2 as SVGAGI (reference sequence). Of the isolated RNA, all was reverse transcribed, and so the sequenced material was expressed TCRB transcripts. Profiled with immunoSEQ multiplex PCR; TCRdb holds only in-frame clones, not every one. The sample has 150,000 to 200,000 clones, less than 15% seen once. By way of CD45RO/CCR7/CD25/CD127/CD95/CD27, the CD4+ regulatory, stem cell-like memory, central memory and naive cells were sorted. This chain links TRBV6-6 with TRBJ2-5, with a weak D call TRBD2 (6 bases). Sequenced: central memory CD4+ T cells from blood. The receptor's source is a woman between 18 and 30 years old in good health. DNA for the CDR3: TGTGCCAGCAGTTACGGAGGAGGGATCCAAGAGACCCAGTACTTC. This codes for CASSYGGGIQETQYF.